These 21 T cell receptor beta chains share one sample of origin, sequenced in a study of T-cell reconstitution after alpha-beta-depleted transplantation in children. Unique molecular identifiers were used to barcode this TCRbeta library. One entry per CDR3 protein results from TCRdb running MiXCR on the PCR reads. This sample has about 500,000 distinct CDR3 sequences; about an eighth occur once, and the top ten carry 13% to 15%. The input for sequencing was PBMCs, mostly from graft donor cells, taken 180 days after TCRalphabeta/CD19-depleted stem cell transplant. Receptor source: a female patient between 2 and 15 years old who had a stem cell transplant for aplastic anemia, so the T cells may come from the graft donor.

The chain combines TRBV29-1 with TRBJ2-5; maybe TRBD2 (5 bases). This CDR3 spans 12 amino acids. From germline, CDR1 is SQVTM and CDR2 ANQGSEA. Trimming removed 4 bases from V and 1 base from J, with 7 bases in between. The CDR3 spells CSVVGSQETQYF. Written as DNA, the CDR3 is TGCAGCGTTGTTGGGAGCCAAGAGACCCAGTACTTC.

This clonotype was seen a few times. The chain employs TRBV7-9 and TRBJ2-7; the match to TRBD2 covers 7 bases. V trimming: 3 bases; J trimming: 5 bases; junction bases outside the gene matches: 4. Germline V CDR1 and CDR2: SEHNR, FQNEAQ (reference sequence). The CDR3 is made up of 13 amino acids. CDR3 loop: CASSFRAGDEQYV. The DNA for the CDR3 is TGTGCCAGCAGCTTTAGGGCGGGAGACGAGCAGTACGTC.

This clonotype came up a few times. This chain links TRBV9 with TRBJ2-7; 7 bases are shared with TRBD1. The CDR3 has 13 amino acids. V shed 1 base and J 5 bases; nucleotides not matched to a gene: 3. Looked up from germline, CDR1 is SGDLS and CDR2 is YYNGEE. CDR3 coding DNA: TGTGCCAGCAGCGTAACCGACAGGGACGAGCAGTACGTC. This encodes CASSVTDRDEQYV.

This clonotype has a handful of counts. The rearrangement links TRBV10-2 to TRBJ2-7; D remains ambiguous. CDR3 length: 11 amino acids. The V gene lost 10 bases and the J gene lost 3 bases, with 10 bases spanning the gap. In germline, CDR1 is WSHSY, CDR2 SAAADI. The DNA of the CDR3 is TGCGCCACCAGCCATCTCTACGAGCAGTACTTC. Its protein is CATSHLYEQYF.

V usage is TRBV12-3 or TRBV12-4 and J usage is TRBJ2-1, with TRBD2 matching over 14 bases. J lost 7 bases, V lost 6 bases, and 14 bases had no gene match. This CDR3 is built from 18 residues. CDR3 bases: TGTGCCAGCAGCCTAGTCCCCGGGACTAGCGGGAGTGAAAATGAGCAGTTCTTC. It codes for CASSLVPGTSGSENEQFF.

CDR3 sequence reads: CASSYRGRETQYF. The CDR3, as DNA: TGTGCCAGCAGCTACAGGGGGCGAGAGACCCAGTACTTC. This rearrangement joins TRBV6-6 to TRBJ2-5, with 9 bases lining up with TRBD1. This CDR3 spans 13 amino acids. Losses at the gene ends were 6 bases for V and 4 bases for J; bases not matched to a gene: 3. The germline CDR1 and CDR2 sequences are MNHNY and SVGAGI (reference sequence).

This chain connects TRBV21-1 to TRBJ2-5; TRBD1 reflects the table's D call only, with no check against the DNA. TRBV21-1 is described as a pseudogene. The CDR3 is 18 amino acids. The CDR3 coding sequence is TGTGCCAGCCCCAGAGGCGTTTCCGGGACAGGGCTGCAAGAGACCCAGTACTTC. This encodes CASPRGVSGTGLQETQYF.

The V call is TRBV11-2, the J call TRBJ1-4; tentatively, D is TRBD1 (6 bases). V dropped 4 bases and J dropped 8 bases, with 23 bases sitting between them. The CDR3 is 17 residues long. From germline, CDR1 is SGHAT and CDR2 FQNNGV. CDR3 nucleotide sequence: TGTGCCAGCAGCTCCCACTTCAGGGGACGGGCATTCGAAAAACTGTTTTTT. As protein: CASSSHFRGRAFEKLFF.

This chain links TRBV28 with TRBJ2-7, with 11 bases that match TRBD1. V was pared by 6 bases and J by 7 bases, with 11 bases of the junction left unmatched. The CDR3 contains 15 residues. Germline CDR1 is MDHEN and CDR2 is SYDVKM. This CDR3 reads CASRTGTGGVLEQYF. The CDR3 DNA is TGTGCCAGCAGGACCGGGACAGGGGGGGTATTGGAGCAGTACTTC.

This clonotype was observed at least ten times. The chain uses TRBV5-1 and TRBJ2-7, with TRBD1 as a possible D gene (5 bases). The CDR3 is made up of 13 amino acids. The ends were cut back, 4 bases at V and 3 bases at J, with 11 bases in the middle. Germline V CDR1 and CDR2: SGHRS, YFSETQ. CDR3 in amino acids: CASSPQGDYEQYF. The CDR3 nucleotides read TGCGCCAGCAGCCCCCAGGGTGACTACGAGCAGTACTTC.

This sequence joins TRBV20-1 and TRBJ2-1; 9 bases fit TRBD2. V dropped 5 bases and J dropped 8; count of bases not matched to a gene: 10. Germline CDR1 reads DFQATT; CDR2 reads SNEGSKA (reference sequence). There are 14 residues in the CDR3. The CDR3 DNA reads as TGCAGTGCTTTAGCGGGAGCGCGTTGGTATGAGCAGTTCTTC. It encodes CSALAGARWYEQFF.

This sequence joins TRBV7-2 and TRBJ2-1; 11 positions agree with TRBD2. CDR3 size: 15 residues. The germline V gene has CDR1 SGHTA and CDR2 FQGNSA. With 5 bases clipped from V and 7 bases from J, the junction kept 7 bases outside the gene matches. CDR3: CASSLRTSGRNEQFF. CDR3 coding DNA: TGTGCCAGCAGCCTTAGGACTAGCGGGCGAAATGAGCAGTTCTTC.

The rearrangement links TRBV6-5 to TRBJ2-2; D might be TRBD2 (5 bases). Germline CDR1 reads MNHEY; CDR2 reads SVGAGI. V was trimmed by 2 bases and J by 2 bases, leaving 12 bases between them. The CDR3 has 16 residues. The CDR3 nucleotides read TGTGCCAGCAGTTACGCCCCCCGGGAAAACACCGGGGAGCTGTTTTTT. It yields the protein CASSYAPRENTGELFF.

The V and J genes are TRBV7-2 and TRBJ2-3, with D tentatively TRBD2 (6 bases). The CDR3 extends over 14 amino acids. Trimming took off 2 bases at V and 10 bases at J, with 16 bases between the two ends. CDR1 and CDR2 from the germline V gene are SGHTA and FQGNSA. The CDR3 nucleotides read TGTGCCAGCAGCTTACCGGACTACCGGACATCGCAGTATTTT. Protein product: CASSLPDYRTSQYF.

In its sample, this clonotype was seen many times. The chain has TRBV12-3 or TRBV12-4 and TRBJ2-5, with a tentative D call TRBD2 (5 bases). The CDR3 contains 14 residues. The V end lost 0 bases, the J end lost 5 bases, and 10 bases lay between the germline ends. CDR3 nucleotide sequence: TGTGCCAGCAGTTTAGCGGGAGAACGGGAGACCCAGTACTTC. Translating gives CASSLAGERETQYF.

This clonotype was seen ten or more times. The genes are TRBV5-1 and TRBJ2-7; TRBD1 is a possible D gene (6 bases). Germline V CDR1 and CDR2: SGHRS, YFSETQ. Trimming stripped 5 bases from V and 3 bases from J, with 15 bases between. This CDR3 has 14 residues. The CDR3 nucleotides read TGCGCCAGCAGATCGACAGGCGACCTCTACGAGCAGTACTTC. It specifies CASRSTGDLYEQYF.

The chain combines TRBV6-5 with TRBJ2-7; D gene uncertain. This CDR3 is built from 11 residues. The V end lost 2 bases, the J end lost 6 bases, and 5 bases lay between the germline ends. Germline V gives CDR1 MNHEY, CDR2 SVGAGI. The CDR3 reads CASSYGPEQYF. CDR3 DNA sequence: TGTGCCAGCAGTTACGGTCCCGAGCAGTACTTC.

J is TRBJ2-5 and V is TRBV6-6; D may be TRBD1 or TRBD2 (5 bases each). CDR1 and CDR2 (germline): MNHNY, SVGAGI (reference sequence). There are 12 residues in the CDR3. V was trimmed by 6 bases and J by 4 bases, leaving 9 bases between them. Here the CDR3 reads CASSSGRETQYF. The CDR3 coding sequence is TGTGCCAGCAGCTCGGGACGAGAGACCCAGTACTTC.

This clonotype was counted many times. The CDR3 region has the DNA TGCGCCAGCAGTGATTCTGCGGGAGGGTACAATGAGCAGTTCTTC. It encodes CASSDSAGGYNEQFF. The rearrangement uses TRBV10-1 and TRBJ2-1; the match to TRBD2 covers 9 bases. The CDR3 is made up of 15 amino acids. CDR1 and CDR2 (germline): WNHNN, SYGVQD (reference sequence). Unmatched junction bases numbered 4, after V lost 3 bases and J lost 4 bases.

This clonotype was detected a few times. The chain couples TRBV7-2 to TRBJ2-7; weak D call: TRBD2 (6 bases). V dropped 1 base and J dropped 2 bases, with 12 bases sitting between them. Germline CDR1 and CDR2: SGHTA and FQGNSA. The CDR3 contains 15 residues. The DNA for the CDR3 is TGTGCCAGCAGCTTAGTTGCGCGGGGCACCTACGAGCAGTACTTC. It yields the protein CASSLVARGTYEQYF.

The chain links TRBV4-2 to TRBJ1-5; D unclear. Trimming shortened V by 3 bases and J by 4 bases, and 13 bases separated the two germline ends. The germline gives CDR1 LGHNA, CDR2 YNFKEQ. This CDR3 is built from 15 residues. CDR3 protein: CASSQSPGLNQPQHF. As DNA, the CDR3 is TGTGCCAGCAGCCAGAGTCCGGGCCTTAATCAGCCCCAGCATTTT.